The 26 T cell receptor beta chains given below trace back to one sample, sequenced in a study of blood T cell repertoires in COVID-19 (dated by TCRdb to the early 2020s). Library preparation used the immunoSEQ multiplex PCR assay. In TCRdb, the immuneACCESS table is reduced to in-frame sequences with V and J assigned. These tables do not hold every clone; where another copy was compared, an unresolved V gene accounts for under half, and the others remain unexplained. The sample data list 150,000 or so clones, and about 85% of these were observed just once. The ten largest clones take up 0.63% of the sample. Sequenced: peripheral blood. The receptors were gathered from a man aged 60 to 69 with COVID-19, enrolled during active disease.

The sample holds many counts of this clone. In nucleotides, the CDR3 is TGTGCCAGTAGTCCTACCCCGAATTCACCCCTCCACTTT. Translation gives CASSPTPNSPLHF. The J gene is TRBJ1-6, the V gene TRBV19; D remains unclear. The CDR3 contains 13 residues. Trimming removed 5 bases at V and 7 bases at J, with 9 bases between. From germline, CDR1 is LNHDA and CDR2 SQIVND (reference sequence).

This clone was seen only once. V is TRBV18 and J is TRBJ1-5; D perhaps matches TRBD1 (6 bases). V lost 5 bases and J 3 bases, leaving 11 bases between the germline ends. Germline CDR1 reads KGHSH; CDR2 reads LQKENI. The CDR3 runs 14 residues. CDR3 DNA: TGTGCCAGCTCATCGGACAGTAACAATCAGCCCCAGCATTTT. This translates into CASSSDSNNQPQHF. The variable domain in full, completed from reference TRBV18 and TRBJ1-5, reads NAGVMQNPRHLVRRRGQEARLRCSPMKGHSHVYWYRQLPEEGLKFMVYLQKENIIDESGMPKERFSAEFPKEGPSILRIQQVVRGDSAAYFCASSSDSNNQPQHFGDGTRLSIL.

The chain uses TRBV15 and TRBJ1-1; D gene ambiguous. This CDR3 is 13 amino acids long. Deletions cut 2 bases from V and 7 bases from J, with 11 bases between. Germline V CDR1 and CDR2: LNHNV, YYDKDF (reference sequence). For the CDR3, the DNA is TGTGCCACCAGCAGATCCTTTCGGGATGAAGCTTTCTTT. Its translation is CATSRSFRDEAFF.

The chain joins TRBV9 to TRBJ2-2; TRBD1 agrees at 8 bases. J gave up 6 bases and V 2 bases, and 12 bases lay outside the gene matches. The CDR3 contains 17 residues. CDR1 is SGDLS, CDR2 YYNGEE, per germline. The CDR3 nucleotides are TGTGCCAGCAGCGTGGTCGGTGGACAGGGAGCAGCCGGGGAGCTGTTTTTT. Translation gives CASSVVGGQGAAGELFF.

This chain joins TRBV4-3 and TRBJ1-6; 7 nucleotides match TRBD1. This CDR3 is built from 16 residues. Germline assignment: CDR1 LGHNA and CDR2 YSLEER. J was trimmed by 10 bases and V by 1 base; bases with no gene match: 10. Here the CDR3 reads CASSQVQGGIGSPLHF. As DNA, the CDR3 is TGCGCCAGCAGCCAAGTTCAGGGGGGAATCGGGTCACCCCTCCACTTT.

V is TRBV15 and J is TRBJ1-1, with 8 bases identical to TRBD1. The CDR3 length is 17 residues. Germline V gene sequence: CDR1 LNHNV, CDR2 YYDKDF (reference sequence). J gave up 5 bases and V 0 bases, and 11 bases lay outside the gene matches. The CDR3 protein is CATSRDYPGGASTEAFF. The CDR3 bases are TGTGCCACCAGCAGAGATTACCCAGGGGGCGCGAGTACTGAAGCTTTCTTT. The whole variable domain, remainder taken from reference TRBV15 and TRBJ1-1, is DAMVIQNPRYQVTQFGKPVTLSCSQTLNHNVMYWYQQKSSQAPKLLFHYYDKDFNNEADTPDNFQSRRPNTSFCFLDIRSPGLGDTAMYLCATSRDYPGGASTEAFFGQGTRLTVV.

V usage is TRBV18 and J usage is TRBJ2-1, with 15 bases lining up with TRBD2. The CDR3 extends over 20 amino acids. Per germline, CDR1 KGHSH and CDR2 LQKENI. With V trimmed by 6 bases and J by 5 bases, 17 bases remained unmatched. CDR3 nucleotides: TGTGCCAGCTCGCCAAGCTTGGGACTAGCGGGGGGCCAGGGAAACAATGAGCAGTTCTTC. Its protein product is CASSPSLGLAGGQGNNEQFF. The full variable domain, completed using reference TRBV18 and TRBJ2-1, is NAGVMQNPRHLVRRRGQEARLRCSPMKGHSHVYWYRQLPEEGLKFMVYLQKENIIDESGMPKERFSAEFPKEGPSILRIQQVVRGDSAAYFCASSPSLGLAGGQGNNEQFFGPGTRLTVL.

The gene calls are TRBV6-1 and TRBJ1-1, with D possibly TRBD1 on 6 matching bases. The CDR3 loop spans 15 amino acids. Germline V lookup: CDR1 MNHNS, CDR2 SASEGT. The germline V and J ends were trimmed by 0 bases and 11 bases, with 19 bases remaining between them. CDR3 amino acids: CASSEAYQGISDAFF. The CDR3 DNA sequence: TGTGCCAGCAGTGAAGCGTATCAGGGGATTTCAGATGCTTTCTTT.

The chain carries TRBV7-2 and TRBJ2-7; D gene ambiguous. CDR1 is SGHTA and CDR2 is FQGNSA in the germline V gene. This CDR3 has 13 amino acids. V was pared by 0 bases and J by 3 bases, with 6 bases between. CDR3 nucleotides: TGTGCCAGCAGCTTAGCCTACTACTACGAGCAGTACTTC. Translated: CASSLAYYYEQYF. The full variable domain, with the rest looked up from reference TRBV7-2 and TRBJ2-7, is GAGVSQSPSNKVTEKGKDVELRCDPISGHTALYWYRQSLGQGLEFLIYFQGNSAPDKSGLPSDRFSAERTGGSVSTLTIQRTQQEDSAVYLCASSLAYYYEQYFGPGTRLTVT.

V gene TRBV7-8 combines with J gene TRBJ1-6; D gene unclear. Germline values: CDR1 SGHVS, CDR2 FQNEAQ. The CDR3 runs to 15 residues. Trimming left V 0 bases short and J 10 bases short, with 13 bases between. The CDR3 loop is CASSLAFEGSSPLHF. CDR3 in DNA: TGTGCCAGCAGCTTAGCTTTCGAGGGCAGCTCACCCCTCCACTTT. Using reference TRBV7-8 and TRBJ1-6 for the parts outside the CDR3, the full variable domain is GAGVSQSPRYKVAKRGQDVALRCDPISGHVSLFWYQQALGQGPEFLTYFQNEAQLDKSGLPSDRFFAERPEGSVSTLKIQRTQQEDSAVYLCASSLAFEGSSPLHFGNGTRLTVT.

The chain has TRBV5-1 and TRBJ1-5, with a possible D match to TRBD1 (5 bases). CDR1 SGHRS and CDR2 YFSETQ come from the germline V gene. There are 14 residues in the CDR3. Trimming stripped 2 bases from V and 0 bases from J, with 6 bases between. In DNA form, the CDR3 reads TGCGCCAGCAGCTTAGACAGTAGCAATCAGCCCCAGCATTTT. Protein sequence: CASSLDSSNQPQHF.

This rearrangement joins TRBV19 to TRBJ2-5; 8 bases line up with TRBD1. Losses at the gene ends were 4 bases for V and 5 bases for J; bases not matched to a gene: 6. This CDR3 is 14 amino acids long. CDR1 LNHDA and CDR2 SQIVND come from the germline V gene (reference sequence). The DNA for the CDR3 is TGTGCCAGTAGTACCACAAGGACAGGGGAGACCCAGTACTTC. It encodes CASSTTRTGETQYF.

CDR3 in DNA: TGTGCCAGCAGCTTAGGGGGACAGGGAAAACTCGGCACCGGGGAGCTGTTTTTT. It translates to CASSLGGQGKLGTGELFF. V usage is TRBV7-9 and J usage is TRBJ2-2; 9 nucleotides align to TRBD1. Germline CDR1 reads SEHNR; CDR2 reads FQNEAQ (reference sequence). V lost 1 base and J lost 4; bases outside the gene matches: 10. This CDR3 is 18 amino acids long.

The genes are TRBV5-1 and TRBJ1-1; D remains ambiguous. The length of the CDR3 is 16 residues. V lost 0 bases, J lost 0 bases, and 12 bases lay in between. Germline V gene sequence: CDR1 SGHRS, CDR2 YFSETQ. CDR3 nucleotides: TGCGCCAGCAGCTTGGGTCCTGACACGTTGAACACTGAAGCTTTCTTT. It encodes CASSLGPDTLNTEAFF.

This clone appeared a few times. This chain connects TRBV19 to TRBJ1-6; possibly TRBD1 for D (6 bases). Germline loops: CDR1 LNHDA, CDR2 SQIVND (reference sequence). CDR3 length: 14 residues. Trimming shortened V by 4 bases and J by 12 bases, and 16 bases separated the two germline ends. CDR3 sequence: CASSNREEGEPLHF. In DNA form, the CDR3 reads TGTGCCAGTAGTAACAGGGAAGAGGGTGAACCCCTCCACTTT. Full variable domain (remainder filled in from reference TRBV19 and TRBJ1-6): DGGITQSPKYLFRKEGQNVTLSCEQNLNHDAMYWYRQDPGQGLRLIYYSQIVNDFQKGDIAEGYSVSREKKESFPLTVTSAQKNPTAFYLCASSNREEGEPLHFGNGTRLTVT.

The rearrangement joins TRBV27 to TRBJ2-3, with D unresolved. Deletions cut 0 bases from V and 5 bases from J, with 6 bases between. CDR1 is MNHEY and CDR2 is SMNVEV in the germline V gene (reference sequence). This CDR3 is 13 amino acids long. The CDR3 here is CASSLSAEDTQYF. The CDR3 bases are TGTGCCAGCAGTTTATCCGCAGAAGATACGCAGTATTTT.

The chain links TRBV18 to TRBJ2-1; 10 nucleotides agree with TRBD2. The V and J ends lost 0 bases and 8 bases, in that order; junction bases with no gene match: 7. The CDR3 totals 16 residues. Germline lookup yields CDR1 KGHSH and CDR2 LQKENI. CDR3: CASSPPSLAGAYEQFF. DNA of the CDR3: TGTGCCAGCTCACCACCGTCCCTAGCGGGAGCCTATGAGCAGTTCTTC.

This chain joins TRBV6-2 or TRBV6-3 and TRBJ2-5, with D possibly being TRBD2 (5 bases). Between the trimmed V and J ends, which lost 5 bases and 7 bases, there was a span of 23 bases. Per the germline V gene, CDR1 is MNHEY and CDR2 is SVGEGT. This CDR3 region has 16 residues. The CDR3 bases are TGTGCCAGCAGTGACCCCATGGCGGGCGGCGTGGGGACCCAGTACTTC. It specifies CASSDPMAGGVGTQYF.

The chain combines TRBV7-3 with TRBJ2-7; D may be TRBD1 (6 bases). Trimming took off 2 bases at V and 3 bases at J, with 14 bases between the two ends. Germline V gives CDR1 SGHTA, CDR2 FQGTGA. CDR3 length: 15 amino acids. The CDR3 sequence: CASSLGPGAGYEQYF. Here the CDR3 DNA reads TGTGCCAGCAGCTTAGGACCAGGGGCGGGCTACGAGCAGTACTTC.

This sequence joins TRBV7-8 and TRBJ2-2; 7 bases map to TRBD2. There are 15 residues in the CDR3. Germline trimming cut 4 bases from V and 3 bases from J; bases unmatched to any gene: 5. Per germline, CDR1 SGHVS and CDR2 FQNEAQ. In nucleotides, the CDR3 is TGTGCCAGCAGCTCTCGCGGGGGTCACACCGGGGAGCTGTTTTTT. Protein: CASSSRGGHTGELFF.

This chain joins TRBV9 and TRBJ2-5; 14 nucleotides line up with TRBD2. The CDR3 runs 16 residues. The germline gives CDR1 SGDLS, CDR2 YYNGEE. Trimming at V came to 3 bases and at J to 5 bases, leaving 6 bases not matched to a gene. The CDR3 DNA reads TGTGCCAGCAGCGGACCGGGACTAGCGGGAGTTGAGACCCAGTACTTC. Translated, it gives CASSGPGLAGVETQYF. Together with reference TRBV9 and TRBJ2-5, the CDR3 gives the full variable domain: DSGVTQTPKHLITATGQRVTLRCSPRSGDLSVYWYQQSLDQGLQFLIQYYNGEERAKGNILERFSAQQFPDLHSELNLSSLELGDSALYFCASSGPGLAGVETQYFGPGTRLLVL.

The sample holds a few counts of this clone. The CDR3 DNA is TGCGCCAGCAGTGAGTCAAGGGGGCTCTGGTCACCCCTCCACTTT. This encodes CASSESRGLWSPLHF. This chain links TRBV10-2 with TRBJ1-6; 7 bases line up with TRBD1. V lost 0 bases to trimming and J lost 10 bases; unmatched junction nucleotides: 6. Germline values: CDR1 WSHSY, CDR2 SAAADI. The length of the CDR3 is 15 residues.

The genes are TRBV5-4 and TRBJ1-1; D call uncertain. Germline lookup yields CDR1 SGHNT and CDR2 YYREEE (reference sequence). The CDR3 runs to 15 residues. Trimming stripped 0 bases from V and 5 bases from J, with 14 bases between. CDR3 nucleotides: TGTGCCAGCAGCTTGGAGTCTTGGGGAGGGACTGAAGCTTTCTTT. Translation gives CASSLESWGGTEAFF.

J is TRBJ1-4 and V is TRBV19; possibly TRBD1 for D (6 bases). With 1 base removed from V and 8 bases from J, the gap between germline ends came to 11 bases. This CDR3 has 14 amino acids. Germline lookup yields CDR1 LNHDA and CDR2 SQIVND (reference sequence). The CDR3 spells CASSIGRGGEKLFF. CDR3 in DNA: TGTGCCAGTAGTATAGGCAGGGGCGGAGAAAAACTGTTTTTT.

The chain combines TRBV6-2 or TRBV6-3 with TRBJ2-7; TRBD1 agrees at 7 bases. The CDR3 covers 14 residues. The J segment lost 2 bases and the V segment lost 2 bases, leaving 3 bases of the junction unmatched. Germline assignment: CDR1 MNHEY and CDR2 SVGEGT. The CDR3 region is CASSYPRGTYEQYF. CDR3 sequence (DNA): TGTGCCAGCAGTTACCCCAGGGGGACCTACGAGCAGTACTTC.

The chain carries TRBV12-3 or TRBV12-4 and TRBJ2-7; unclear D gene. V was trimmed by 0 bases and J by 6 bases, leaving 6 bases between them. This CDR3 comprises 12 residues. DNA for the CDR3: TGTGCCAGCAGTTTAGCCCTAACCGAGCAGTACTTC. Protein product: CASSLALTEQYF.